This T cell receptor beta chain is from a study of blood T cell repertoires in COVID-19. In the authors' methods: Using reference gene primer amplification, nucleated cell counts were estimated. Clones were read by immunoSEQ multiplex PCR, and TCRdb kept only the in-frame ones, dropping some. V, J and clone size are taken as reported in that table, and D and trimming were inferred from the DNA itself. This table holds around 46,000 clones, 80% to 90% found once. Germline V CDR1 and CDR2: SGHNT, YENEEA. CDR3 length: 16 amino acids. The V and J ends lost 5 bases and 2 bases respectively, with 15 bases between them.

The source material was peripheral blood. The chain recombines TRBV11-3 with TRBJ2-2; TRBD2 is a possible D gene (5 bases). This sequence was found in a man aged 50-60 years with acute or convalescent COVID-19. CDR3 in DNA: TGTGCCAGCAGCCCAGAAGGCGGAGGTAACACCGGGGAGCTGTTTTTT. Its translation is CASSPEGGGNTGELFF. Supplemented by reference TRBV11-3 and TRBJ2-2, the full variable domain reads EAGVVQSPRYKIIEKKQPVAFWCNPISGHNTLYWYLQNLGQGPELLIRYENEEAVDDSQLPKDRFSAERLKGVDSTLKIQPAELGDSAVYLCASSPEGGGNTGELFFGEGSRLTVL.